The present TCR beta chain was sequenced within a study of early T cells in non-severe SARS-CoV-2 infection. V shed 2 bases and J shed 5 bases, with 16 bases lying between them. CDR3 size: 16 residues. Germline V CDR1 and CDR2: MDHEN, SYDVKM. TCRdb passed the 5' RACE reads through MiXCR, listing each CDR3 protein once. The sample contains about 83,000 distinct CDR3 sequences, roughly a tenth of which appear only once. The table lists this clonotype with a few counts. V gene TRBV28 combines with J gene TRBJ1-5, with a weak D call TRBD1 (5 bases). The material was whole blood, obtained at baseline. This clonotype was obtained from an adult who was a healthcare worker with PCR-confirmed SARS-CoV-2 infection or an uninfected control (not recorded which). The CDR3 bases are TGTGCCAGCAGTTTAGGGGGTTGGGCGAGGGATCAGCCCCAGCATTTT. This sequence encodes CASSLGGWARDQPQHF.